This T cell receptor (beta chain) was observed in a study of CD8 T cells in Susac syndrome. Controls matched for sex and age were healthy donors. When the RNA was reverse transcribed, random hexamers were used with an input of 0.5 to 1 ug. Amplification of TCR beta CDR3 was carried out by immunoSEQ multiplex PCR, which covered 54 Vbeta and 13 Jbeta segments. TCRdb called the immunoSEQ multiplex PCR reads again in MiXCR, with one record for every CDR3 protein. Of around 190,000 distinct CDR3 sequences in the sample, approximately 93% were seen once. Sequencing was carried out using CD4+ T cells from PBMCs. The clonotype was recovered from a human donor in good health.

CDR3 sequence reads: CASGPGGLAQDTQYF. Here the CDR3 DNA reads TGCGCCAGCGGACCCGGCGGATTAGCACAAGATACGCAGTATTTT. The genes are TRBV5-1 and TRBJ2-3; D is undetermined. The CDR3 loop spans 15 amino acids. V was shortened by 7 bases and J by 5 bases, with 20 bases between the two germline ends. Germline-derived CDR1 and CDR2 are SGHRS and YFSETQ.